Sequencing of this T cell receptor beta chain was carried out in a study of lymphopenia after photon versus proton radiotherapy. The germline V gene has CDR1 MNHEY and CDR2 SVGAGI. V lost 4 bases and J lost 5, with 14 bases in between. The CDR3 is made up of 15 amino acids. Generated by immunoSEQ multiplex PCR, the TCRdb table keeps only in-frame clones and is missing some. The data contain about 53,000 clones, about 86% of them singletons. The chain recombines TRBV6-5 with TRBJ1-4; D is possibly TRBD1 (6 bases). The sequence derives from a man over 45 with gastric cancer. Sample: peripheral blood, taken from a patient treated with photon-based radiotherapy. The CDR3: CASSLRGHGNEKLFF. CDR3 nucleotide sequence: TGTGCCAGCAGTTTGAGGGGACATGGGAATGAAAAACTGTTTTTT.